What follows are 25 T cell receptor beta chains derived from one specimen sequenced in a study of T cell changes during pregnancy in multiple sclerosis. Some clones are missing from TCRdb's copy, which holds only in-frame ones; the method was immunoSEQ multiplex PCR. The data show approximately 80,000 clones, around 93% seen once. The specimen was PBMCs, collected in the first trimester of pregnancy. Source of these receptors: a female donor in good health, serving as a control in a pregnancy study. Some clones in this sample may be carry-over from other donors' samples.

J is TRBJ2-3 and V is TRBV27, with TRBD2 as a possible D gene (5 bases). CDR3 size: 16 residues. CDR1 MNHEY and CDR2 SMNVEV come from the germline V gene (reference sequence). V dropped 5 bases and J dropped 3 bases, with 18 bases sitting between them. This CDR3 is CASSTRLARGTDTQYF. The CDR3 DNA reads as TGTGCCAGCAGTACCCGGTTAGCGCGCGGGACAGATACGCAGTATTTT.

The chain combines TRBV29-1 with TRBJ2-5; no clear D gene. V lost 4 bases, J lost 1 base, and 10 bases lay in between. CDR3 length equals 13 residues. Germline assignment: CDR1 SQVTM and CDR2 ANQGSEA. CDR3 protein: CSVVKNIQETQYF. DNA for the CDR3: TGCAGCGTTGTAAAGAACATCCAAGAGACCCAGTACTTC.

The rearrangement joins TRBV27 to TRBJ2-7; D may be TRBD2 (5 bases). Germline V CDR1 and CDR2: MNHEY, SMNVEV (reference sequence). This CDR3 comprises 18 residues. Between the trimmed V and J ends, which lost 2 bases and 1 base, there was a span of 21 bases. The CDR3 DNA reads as TGTGCCAGCAGTTTAAAGAGTTGGGATAGCGCAACTTCCTACGAGCAGTACTTC. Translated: CASSLKSWDSATSYEQYF.

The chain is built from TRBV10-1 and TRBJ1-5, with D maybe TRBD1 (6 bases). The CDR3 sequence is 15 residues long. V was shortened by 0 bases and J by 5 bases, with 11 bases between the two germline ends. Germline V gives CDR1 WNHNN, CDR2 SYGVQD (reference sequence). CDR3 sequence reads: CASSESTGSDQPQHF. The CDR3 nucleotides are TGCGCCAGCAGTGAGTCCACAGGGAGTGATCAGCCCCAGCATTTT.

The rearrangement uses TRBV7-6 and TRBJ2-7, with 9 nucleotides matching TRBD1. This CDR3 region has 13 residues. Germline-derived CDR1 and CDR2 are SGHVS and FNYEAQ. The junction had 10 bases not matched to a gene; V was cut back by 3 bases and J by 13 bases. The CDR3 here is CASSLNPGQGYYF. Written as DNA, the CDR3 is TGTGCCAGCAGCTTGAACCCGGGACAGGGTTACTACTTC.

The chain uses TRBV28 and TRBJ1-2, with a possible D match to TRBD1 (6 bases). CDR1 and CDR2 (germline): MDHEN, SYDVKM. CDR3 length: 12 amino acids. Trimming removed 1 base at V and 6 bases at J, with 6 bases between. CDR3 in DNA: TGTGCCAGCAGTTTATCAGGGGATGGCTACACCTTC. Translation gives CASSLSGDGYTF.

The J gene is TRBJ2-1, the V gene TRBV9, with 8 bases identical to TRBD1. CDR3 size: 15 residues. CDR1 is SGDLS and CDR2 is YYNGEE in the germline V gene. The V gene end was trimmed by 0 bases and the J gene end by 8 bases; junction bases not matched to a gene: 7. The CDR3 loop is CASSVVQGALDEQFF. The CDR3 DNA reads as TGTGCCAGCAGCGTAGTGCAGGGGGCTTTGGATGAGCAGTTCTTC.

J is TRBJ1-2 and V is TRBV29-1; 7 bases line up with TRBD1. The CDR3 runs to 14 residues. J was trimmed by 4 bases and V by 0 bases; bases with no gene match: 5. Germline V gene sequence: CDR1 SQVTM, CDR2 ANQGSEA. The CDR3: CSVEEQGRFYGYTF. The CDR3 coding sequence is TGCAGCGTTGAAGAACAGGGGCGGTTCTATGGCTACACCTTC.

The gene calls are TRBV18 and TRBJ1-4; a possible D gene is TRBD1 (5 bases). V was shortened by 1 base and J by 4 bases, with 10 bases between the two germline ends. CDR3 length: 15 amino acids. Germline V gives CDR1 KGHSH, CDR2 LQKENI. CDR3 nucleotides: TGTGCCAGCTCACCACAAGTGACAGTTAATGAAAAACTGTTTTTT. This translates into CASSPQVTVNEKLFF.

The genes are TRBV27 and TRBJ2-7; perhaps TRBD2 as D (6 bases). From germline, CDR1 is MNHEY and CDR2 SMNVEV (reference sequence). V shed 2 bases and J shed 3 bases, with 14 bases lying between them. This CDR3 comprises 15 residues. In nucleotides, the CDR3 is TGTGCCAGCAGTTTAGGAAGCGGGTGGGTCTACGAGCAGTACTTC. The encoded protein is CASSLGSGWVYEQYF.

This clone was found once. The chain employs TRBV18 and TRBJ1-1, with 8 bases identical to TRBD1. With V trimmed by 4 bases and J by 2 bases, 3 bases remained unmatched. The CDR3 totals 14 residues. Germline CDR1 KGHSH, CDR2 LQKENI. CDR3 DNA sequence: TGTGCCAGCTCACGGACAGGGAAAAACACTGAAGCTTTCTTT. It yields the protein CASSRTGKNTEAFF.

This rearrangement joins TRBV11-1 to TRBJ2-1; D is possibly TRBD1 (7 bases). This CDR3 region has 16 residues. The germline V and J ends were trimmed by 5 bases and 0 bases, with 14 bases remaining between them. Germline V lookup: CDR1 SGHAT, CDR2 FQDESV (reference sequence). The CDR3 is CASSGGTATSYNEQFF. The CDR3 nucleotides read TGTGCCAGCAGCGGGGGGACAGCGACCTCCTACAATGAGCAGTTCTTC.

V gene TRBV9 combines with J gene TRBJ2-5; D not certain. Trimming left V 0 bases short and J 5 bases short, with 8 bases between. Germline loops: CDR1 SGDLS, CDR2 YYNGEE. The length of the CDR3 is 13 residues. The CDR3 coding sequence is TGTGCCAGCAGCGTAGGGATCGGGGAGACCCAGTACTTC. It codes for CASSVGIGETQYF.

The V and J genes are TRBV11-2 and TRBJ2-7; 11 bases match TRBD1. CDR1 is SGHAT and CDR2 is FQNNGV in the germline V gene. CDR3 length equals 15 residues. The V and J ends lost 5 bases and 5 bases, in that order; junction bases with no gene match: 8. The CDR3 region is CASSRPGQGDHEQYF. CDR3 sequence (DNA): TGTGCCAGCAGCCGCCCGGGACAGGGGGACCACGAGCAGTACTTC.

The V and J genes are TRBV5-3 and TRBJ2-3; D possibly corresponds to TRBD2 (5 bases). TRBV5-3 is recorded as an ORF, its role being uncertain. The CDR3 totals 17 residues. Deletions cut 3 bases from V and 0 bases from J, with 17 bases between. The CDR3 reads CARSYNTRDASTDTQYF. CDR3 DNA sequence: TGTGCCAGAAGCTACAATACTAGGGATGCTAGCACAGATACGCAGTATTTT.

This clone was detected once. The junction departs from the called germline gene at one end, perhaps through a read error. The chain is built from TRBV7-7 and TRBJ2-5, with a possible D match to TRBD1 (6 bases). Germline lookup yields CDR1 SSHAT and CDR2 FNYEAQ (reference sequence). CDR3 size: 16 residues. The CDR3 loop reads CASSLGAGEWQETQYF. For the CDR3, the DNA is TGTGCTAGCAGCTTAGGGGCAGGGGAGTGGCAAGAGACCCAGTACTTC.

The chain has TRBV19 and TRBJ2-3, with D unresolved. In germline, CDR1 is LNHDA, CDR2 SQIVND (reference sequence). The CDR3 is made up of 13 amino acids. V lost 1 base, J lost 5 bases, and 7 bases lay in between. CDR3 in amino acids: CASSIAGRDTQYF. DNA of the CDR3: TGTGCCAGTAGTATAGCGGGTAGAGATACGCAGTATTTT.

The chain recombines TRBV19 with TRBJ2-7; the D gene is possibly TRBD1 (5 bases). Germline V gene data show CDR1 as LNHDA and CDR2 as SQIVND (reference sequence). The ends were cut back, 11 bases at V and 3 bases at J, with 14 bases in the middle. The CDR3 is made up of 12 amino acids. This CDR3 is CAPQGTGYEQYF. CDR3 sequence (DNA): TGTGCCCCCCAGGGAACAGGCTACGAGCAGTACTTC.

The CDR3 loop is CASITGTGFTDTQYF. CDR3 nucleotide sequence: TGCGCCAGCATTACCGGGACAGGGTTTACAGATACGCAGTATTTT. The chain couples TRBV10-2 to TRBJ2-3; 9 bases are shared with TRBD1. The V segment lost 7 bases and the J segment 3 bases; nucleotides outside the gene matches: 8. This CDR3 contains 15 residues. The germline V gene encodes CDR1 WSHSY and CDR2 SAAADI.

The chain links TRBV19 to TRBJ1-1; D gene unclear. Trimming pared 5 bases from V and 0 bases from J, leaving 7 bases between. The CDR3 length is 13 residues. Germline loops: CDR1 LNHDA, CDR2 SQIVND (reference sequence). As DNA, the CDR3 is TGTGCCAGTAGTCACGGGTTGAACACTGAAGCTTTCTTT. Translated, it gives CASSHGLNTEAFF.

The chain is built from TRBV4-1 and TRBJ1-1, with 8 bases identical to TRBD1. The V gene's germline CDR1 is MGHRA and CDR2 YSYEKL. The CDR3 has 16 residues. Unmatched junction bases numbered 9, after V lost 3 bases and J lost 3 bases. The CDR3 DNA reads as TGCGCCAGCAGCCAGACCGGACAGGGTCTGGACACTGAAGCTTTCTTT. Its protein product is CASSQTGQGLDTEAFF.

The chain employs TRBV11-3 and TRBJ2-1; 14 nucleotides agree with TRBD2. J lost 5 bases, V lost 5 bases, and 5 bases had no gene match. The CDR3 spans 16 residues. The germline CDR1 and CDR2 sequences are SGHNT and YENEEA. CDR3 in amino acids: CASSGLAGGTHNEQFF. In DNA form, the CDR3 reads TGTGCCAGCAGCGGACTAGCGGGAGGAACCCACAATGAGCAGTTCTTC. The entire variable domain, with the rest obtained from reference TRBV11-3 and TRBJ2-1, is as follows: EAGVVQSPRYKIIEKKQPVAFWCNPISGHNTLYWYLQNLGQGPELLIRYENEEAVDDSQLPKDRFSAERLKGVDSTLKIQPAELGDSAVYLCASSGLAGGTHNEQFFGPGTRLTVL.

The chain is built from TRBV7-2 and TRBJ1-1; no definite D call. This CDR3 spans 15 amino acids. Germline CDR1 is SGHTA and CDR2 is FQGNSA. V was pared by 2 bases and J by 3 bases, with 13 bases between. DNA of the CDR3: TGTGCCAGCAGCTTAAAGTTTTCCGGGGACACTGAAGCTTTCTTT. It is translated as CASSLKFSGDTEAFF.

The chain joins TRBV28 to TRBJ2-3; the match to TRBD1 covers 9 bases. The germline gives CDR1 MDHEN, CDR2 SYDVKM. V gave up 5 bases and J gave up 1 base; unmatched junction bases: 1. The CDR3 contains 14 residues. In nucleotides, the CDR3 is TGTGCCAGCAGTAGACAGGGGGGCACAGATACGCAGTATTTT. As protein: CASSRQGGTDTQYF.

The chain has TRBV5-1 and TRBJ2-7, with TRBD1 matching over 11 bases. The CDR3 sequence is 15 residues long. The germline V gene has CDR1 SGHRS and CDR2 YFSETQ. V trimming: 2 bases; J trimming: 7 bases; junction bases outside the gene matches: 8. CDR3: CASSLWTGGEGEQYF. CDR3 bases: TGCGCCAGCAGCTTATGGACAGGGGGCGAGGGAGAGCAGTACTTC.